This entry concerns a single TCR beta chain. What it binds is unknown. The data stem from a study of spatial heterogeneity in lung cancer. Background on the study: Beta-chain sequences were consistently detected more often than alpha-chain sequences.

TCRdb re-analysed the 5' RACE reads in MiXCR, keeping a single row per CDR3 protein. The table shows under 100,000 distinct CDR3 sequences, with approximately 8.5% occurring only once. Study outcomes and limitations: The appearance of ubiquitous expanded tumor TCRs in blood was greater at resection than follow-up.

The CDR3 consists of 15 residues. Trimming removed 4 bases from V and 3 bases from J; junction bases left unmatched: 8. CDR1 and CDR2 (germline): SGHRS, YFSETQ. As for time point: sample taken at primary tumor resection. From tumor, nontumor lung or frozen PBMC, whole RNA was taken unsorted for sequencing. 72 TRACERx patients with early, untreated non-small cell lung cancer donated samples. The sequences come from PBMCs, collected at surgery. The TCR originated in a male donor with early-stage non-small cell lung cancer. The chain joins TRBV5-1 to TRBJ2-3; 7 bases match TRBD2. As DNA, the CDR3 is TGCGCCAGCAGCACCCTGGGAGGGATAACAGATACGCAGTATTTT. This gives the protein CASSTLGGITDTQYF.